This TCR beta chain derives from a study of CD8+ T cells in alopecia areata. Whole-study context: Each day, treated patients took oral tofacitinib twice, at 5 to 10 mg per dose. Study-level results: Between patients, shared TCR sequences were less clear than in mice. This was possibly due in part to HLA diversity in the patient population. Scalp lesions, especially in alopecia totalis/universalis, had higher clonality than normal scalp.

The length of the CDR3 is 15 residues. Trimming removed 4 bases at V and 3 bases at J, with 16 bases between. Germline-derived CDR1 and CDR2 are SEHNR and FQNEAQ (reference sequence). Sequencing used cDNA as its template, made by extracting RNA and reverse transcribing it. TCRdb's copy holds only in-frame clones and misses some; the assay was immunoSEQ multiplex PCR. The sample contains roughly 180,000 clones, around 51% of which appear only once. Stated treatment: oral pan-JAK inhibitor, 5-10 mg twice daily. Turning to this clone: Its antigen is still unknown.

The specimen comprised CD8+ T cells sorted from blood, sampled around week 54, from a patient treated with tofacitinib. The clonotype was recovered from a human donor with alopecia areata. The genes are TRBV7-9 and TRBJ2-7, with D perhaps TRBD2 (6 bases). Here the CDR3 DNA reads TGTGCCAGCAGCTCGGAGGGGTCCCTACTCTACGAGCAGTACTTC. Its protein product is CASSSEGSLLYEQYF.